Reported below is one T cell receptor beta chain. CDR1 and CDR2 from the germline V gene are SGDLS and YYNGEE. There are 16 residues in the CDR3. Trimming removed 2 bases from V and 4 bases from J; junction bases left unmatched: 10. The data were produced by immunoSEQ multiplex PCR, yet TCRdb's version contains in-frame clones alone and is incomplete. This table has about 33,000 clones, about 90% appearing once. These data originate in a study of T cell changes during pregnancy in multiple sclerosis. Source: CD4+ T cells from peripheral blood mononuclear cells, taken in the third trimester of pregnancy. The V and J genes are TRBV9 and TRBJ2-7; TRBD1 matches 9 bases. The TCR was taken from a female donor in good health, enrolled as a control in a pregnancy study. The CDR3 region has the DNA TGTGCCAGCAGCGTTTCTCCGGGACAGGGCCTATACGAGCAGTACTTC. It yields the protein CASSVSPGQGLYEQYF.